One sample yielded the 27 T cell receptor beta chains listed below, sequenced in a study of blood T cell repertoires in COVID-19. Clones were read by immunoSEQ multiplex PCR, and TCRdb kept only the in-frame ones, dropping some. Of under 300,000 clones listed, about nine tenths are singletons. Sequenced material: peripheral blood. The origin of the receptors is a woman aged 30 to 39 with COVID-19, enrolled during active disease.

The genes are TRBV27 and TRBJ2-2, with a tentative D call TRBD1 (5 bases). The germline V and J ends were trimmed by 2 bases and 7 bases, with 11 bases remaining between them. The CDR3 has 14 residues. The V gene's germline CDR1 is MNHEY and CDR2 SMNVEV (reference sequence). The CDR3 loop is CASSLMGRGGELFF. The CDR3 DNA is TGTGCCAGCAGTTTAATGGGTAGGGGCGGGGAGCTGTTTTTT.

This clone was seen more than once but under ten times. The CDR3: CASSYRDRGTYEQYF. For the CDR3, the DNA is TGTGCCAGCAGCTATCGGGACAGGGGGACCTACGAGCAGTACTTC. V is TRBV5-4 and J is TRBJ2-7; 11 bases map to TRBD1. Germline trimming cut 3 bases from V and 2 bases from J; bases unmatched to any gene: 4. The germline CDR1 and CDR2 sequences are SGHNT and YYREEE (reference sequence). CDR3 length: 15 amino acids.

The V call is TRBV6-5, the J call TRBJ1-1; the D is unclear. The CDR3 is 14 residues long. Germline V gene data show CDR1 as MNHEY and CDR2 as SVGAGI. Trimming removed 3 bases at V and 6 bases at J, with 14 bases between. In nucleotides, the CDR3 is TGTGCCAGCAGTTATTATGGGGAGGGCGCTGAAGCTTTCTTT. This sequence encodes CASSYYGEGAEAFF.

V and J are TRBV19 and TRBJ2-7; D might be TRBD1 (6 bases). The germline CDR1 and CDR2 sequences are LNHDA and SQIVND (reference sequence). This CDR3 is built from 13 residues. Trimming stripped 8 bases from V and 4 bases from J, with 15 bases between. CDR3 sequence (DNA): TGTGCCAGTGCTAGAGGGACAAAGTACGAGCAGTACTTC. Its translation is CASARGTKYEQYF. The whole variable domain, filled in from reference TRBV19 and TRBJ2-7, reads DGGITQSPKYLFRKEGQNVTLSCEQNLNHDAMYWYRQDPGQGLRLIYYSQIVNDFQKGDIAEGYSVSREKKESFPLTVTSAQKNPTAFYLCASARGTKYEQYFGPGTRLTVT.

The V call is TRBV10-3, the J call TRBJ2-7; D is ambiguous. The CDR3 contains 12 residues. V lost 10 bases, J lost 5 bases, and 15 bases lay in between. The V gene's germline CDR1 is ENHRY and CDR2 SYGVKD. The CDR3 region has the DNA TGTGCCACTGAGAGTGATCGGGACGAGCAGTACTTC. Translation: CATESDRDEQYF.

CDR3 DNA: TGTGCCAGCAGTGAGCGGGGGGGCACAGATACGCAGTATTTT. It translates to CASSERGGTDTQYF. V and J are TRBV6-4 and TRBJ2-3; 8 bases are a match to TRBD2. CDR3 length: 14 residues. Per germline, CDR1 MRHNA and CDR2 SNTAGT. J gave up 1 base and V 3 bases, and 0 bases lay outside the gene matches.

This clone was counted a single time. V is TRBV5-4 and J is TRBJ2-3, with 11 nucleotides matching TRBD2. CDR1 and CDR2 from the germline V gene are SGHNT and YYREEE (reference sequence). This CDR3 spans 17 amino acids. V shed 0 bases, J shed 6 bases, and the junction held 9 bases outside the gene matches. The CDR3 reads CASSLGLAGPLDDTQYF. The CDR3 nucleotides read TGTGCCAGCAGCTTGGGACTAGCGGGGCCCTTGGATGATACGCAGTATTTT. The variable domain in full, with the rest retrieved from reference TRBV5-4 and TRBJ2-3, is ETGVTQSPTHLIKTRGQQVTLRCSSQSGHNTVSWYQQALGQGPQFIFQYYREEENGRGNFPPRFSGLQFPNYSSELNVNALELDDSALYLCASSLGLAGPLDDTQYFGPGTRLTVL.

The chain has TRBV12-3 or TRBV12-4 and TRBJ1-6; the D is unclear. The V end lost 1 base, the J end lost 8 bases, and 6 bases lay between the germline ends. The CDR3 has 13 amino acids. CDR3 nucleotide sequence: TGTGCCAGCAGTTTAGGTTTCTATTCACCCCTCCACTTT. It yields the protein CASSLGFYSPLHF.

The V call is TRBV11-3, the J call TRBJ2-3, with 8 bases identical to TRBD2. The CDR3 is 14 residues long. Germline CDR1 reads SGHNT; CDR2 reads YENEEA. V lost 4 bases, J lost 10 bases, and 10 bases stayed unmatched. CDR3 in DNA: TGTGCCAGCAGCTCCCCCGGGACTAGTTATCCGCAGTATTTT. It codes for CASSSPGTSYPQYF.

This chain joins TRBV5-1 and TRBJ2-7, with D possibly TRBD2 on 5 matching bases. V was cut by 7 bases and J by 2 bases, with 16 bases left in between. This CDR3 is 14 amino acids long. Germline CDR1 and CDR2: SGHRS and YFSETQ. CDR3 in amino acids: CASGSDGNPYEQYF. DNA of the CDR3: TGCGCCAGCGGTTCGGACGGGAACCCCTACGAGCAGTACTTC.

This sequence joins TRBV19 and TRBJ2-7; 7 bases agree with TRBD1. Germline CDR1 is LNHDA and CDR2 is SQIVND (reference sequence). The CDR3 runs 13 residues. V dropped 4 bases and J dropped 6; count of bases not matched to a gene: 6. CDR3 bases: TGTGCCAGTAGTACACAGGACAGGCGCGAGCAGTACTTC. It translates to CASSTQDRREQYF.

The chain carries TRBV19 and TRBJ2-7; 7 nucleotides match TRBD2. The trim removed 9 bases at V and 7 bases at J, leaving 12 bases unmatched. CDR1 is LNHDA, CDR2 SQIVND, per germline (reference sequence). CDR3 size: 13 residues. DNA of the CDR3: TGTGCCAGCGCACCGGGGGGTCACTTGGAGCAGTACTTC. Amino acid sequence: CASAPGGHLEQYF.

The V gene is TRBV4-1, the J gene TRBJ2-1; 10 bases match TRBD2. Germline V gene data show CDR1 as MGHRA and CDR2 as YSYEKL. The CDR3 has 17 residues. Trimming at V came to 0 bases and at J to 4 bases, leaving 6 bases not matched to a gene. The CDR3 DNA sequence: TGCGCCAGCAGCCAAGATCGGTCAGCGGGGGGGTACAATGAGCAGTTCTTC. Its protein is CASSQDRSAGGYNEQFF.

This chain connects TRBV19 to TRBJ1-2; D gene ambiguous. CDR1 is LNHDA, CDR2 SQIVND, per germline (reference sequence). This CDR3 spans 12 amino acids. V shed 1 base and J shed 7 bases, with 7 bases lying between them. CDR3 region: CASSIVPSGYTF. DNA of the CDR3: TGTGCCAGTAGTATAGTTCCGAGTGGCTACACCTTC.

The rearrangement links TRBV6-5 to TRBJ1-5; no clear D. The V end was cut by 6 bases, the J end by 1 base, with 7 bases between. The CDR3 runs to 13 residues. CDR1 MNHEY and CDR2 SVGAGI come from the germline V gene. For the CDR3, the DNA is TGTGCCAGCAGACAAATGAGCAATCAGCCCCAGCATTTT. Protein product: CASRQMSNQPQHF.

The chain couples TRBV5-4 to TRBJ1-5, with D possibly being TRBD1 (5 bases). The CDR3 totals 14 residues. Trimming stripped 0 bases from V and 7 bases from J, with 11 bases between. The germline V gene encodes CDR1 SGHNT and CDR2 YYREEE (reference sequence). The CDR3 protein is CASSLGGAGQPQHF. Here the CDR3 DNA reads TGTGCCAGCAGCTTGGGGGGCGCCGGACAGCCCCAGCATTTT.

The sample holds one count of this clone. This chain joins TRBV18 and TRBJ1-5, with D tentatively TRBD1 (6 bases). Trimming removed 3 bases at V and 1 base at J, with 10 bases between. CDR3 length: 15 amino acids. Germline CDR1 reads KGHSH; CDR2 reads LQKENI. CDR3 in amino acids: CASSPEGGSNQPQHF. In DNA, the CDR3 is TGTGCCAGCTCACCGGAAGGGGGAAGCAATCAGCCCCAGCATTTT.

This chain uses TRBV5-8 with TRBJ2-4, with D perhaps TRBD1 (6 bases). The ends were cut back, 6 bases at V and 6 bases at J, with 13 bases in the middle. Germline CDR1 is SGHTS and CDR2 is YDEGEE. CDR3 length equals 13 residues. The CDR3 nucleotides read TGTGCCAGCACGGGACACGGACTAAACATTCAGTACTTC. It is translated as CASTGHGLNIQYF.

V and J are TRBV15 and TRBJ2-1; D possibly corresponds to TRBD2 (5 bases). This CDR3 has 17 residues. Trimming took 0 bases from V and 7 from J, leaving 19 bases between them. Germline CDR1 LNHNV, CDR2 YYDKDF (reference sequence). CDR3 sequence: CATSRDLSGVLQNEQFF. The CDR3 DNA is TGTGCCACCAGCAGAGATCTTTCCGGGGTACTACAGAATGAGCAGTTCTTC. Together with reference TRBV15 and TRBJ2-1, the CDR3 gives the full variable domain: DAMVIQNPRYQVTQFGKPVTLSCSQTLNHNVMYWYQQKSSQAPKLLFHYYDKDFNNEADTPDNFQSRRPNTSFCFLDIRSPGLGDTAMYLCATSRDLSGVLQNEQFFGPGTRLTVL.

This clone has only one observation. The DNA of the CDR3 is TGTGCCAGCAGCCAAGAAGCGGCCGCCTACGAGCAGTACTTC. This gives the protein CASSQEAAAYEQYF. The chain links TRBV14 to TRBJ2-7; TRBD2 might be the D (5 bases). The V gene's germline CDR1 is SGHDN and CDR2 FVKESK. V was shortened by 0 bases and J by 2 bases, with 8 bases between the two germline ends. The CDR3 totals 14 residues.

This chain uses TRBV3-1 (or the pseudogene TRBV3-2) with TRBJ2-7; D might be TRBD2 (6 bases). With 1 base removed from V and 5 bases from J, the gap between germline ends came to 24 bases. Germline lookup yields CDR1 LGHDT and CDR2 YNNKEL (reference sequence). The CDR3 spans 18 residues. The chain's CDR3 is CASSQGEGRPRAGHEQYF. CDR3 nucleotide sequence: TGTGCCAGCAGCCAAGGAGAAGGTCGGCCGAGGGCGGGGCACGAGCAGTACTTC.

The chain is built from TRBV7-9 and TRBJ2-7; maybe TRBD2 (5 bases). CDR3 length equals 12 residues. V was shortened by 7 bases and J by 5 bases, with 12 bases between the two germline ends. From germline, CDR1 is SEHNR and CDR2 FQNEAQ (reference sequence). This chain's CDR3 is CASNKAGNEQYF. The CDR3 coding sequence is TGTGCCAGCAACAAGGCCGGGAACGAGCAGTACTTC.

The rearrangement joins TRBV3-1 (or the pseudogene TRBV3-2) to TRBJ2-5; a possible D gene is TRBD1 (8 bases). CDR1 and CDR2 from the germline V gene are LGHDT and YNNKEL (reference sequence). V was shortened by 0 bases and J by 4 bases, with 21 bases between the two germline ends. The CDR3 is 18 residues long. Here the CDR3 DNA reads TGTGCCAGCAGCCAAGATCCCAGGGTAACAGGGGGGGGAGAGACCCAGTACTTC. Its translation: CASSQDPRVTGGGETQYF.

J is TRBJ2-3 and V is TRBV5-1; 9 nucleotides line up with TRBD1. CDR1 SGHRS and CDR2 YFSETQ come from the germline V gene. V was clipped by 3 bases and J by 6 bases; unmatched bases: 11. The CDR3 runs to 16 residues. The CDR3 reads CASSSSGTGKFDTQYF. CDR3 DNA: TGCGCCAGCAGCTCATCCGGGACAGGGAAATTTGATACGCAGTATTTT.

The genes are TRBV19 and TRBJ1-5; 10 nucleotides align to TRBD1. The V and J ends lost 6 bases and 4 bases, in that order; junction bases with no gene match: 9. The germline V gene has CDR1 LNHDA and CDR2 SQIVND (reference sequence). CDR3 length: 16 residues. This CDR3 reads CASSNRRDRGNQPQHF. CDR3 coding DNA: TGTGCCAGTAGCAACCGACGGGACAGGGGTAATCAGCCCCAGCATTTT. Full variable domain (rest looked up from reference TRBV19 and TRBJ1-5): DGGITQSPKYLFRKEGQNVTLSCEQNLNHDAMYWYRQDPGQGLRLIYYSQIVNDFQKGDIAEGYSVSREKKESFPLTVTSAQKNPTAFYLCASSNRRDRGNQPQHFGDGTRLSIL.

This clone was seen only a few times. V is TRBV4-1 and J is TRBJ2-7; D possibly corresponds to TRBD2 (5 bases). Per the germline V gene, CDR1 is MGHRA and CDR2 is YSYEKL. The V gene lost 0 bases and the J gene lost 2 bases, with 11 bases spanning the gap. CDR3 length: 15 residues. The CDR3 spells CASSQEGRGTYEQYF. In DNA form, the CDR3 reads TGCGCCAGCAGCCAAGAAGGTCGGGGAACCTACGAGCAGTACTTC.

This clone showed up just a few times. The rearrangement joins TRBV19 to TRBJ2-4; TRBD1 aligns across 7 bases. Trimming cost V 2 bases and J 4 bases; bases outside gene matches: 5. CDR1 and CDR2 from the germline V gene are LNHDA and SQIVND (reference sequence). This CDR3 has 15 amino acids. CDR3 residues: CASSIRGQVKNIQYF. In nucleotides, the CDR3 is TGTGCCAGTAGTATAAGGGGGCAGGTTAAAAACATTCAGTACTTC.